One sample yielded the 26 T cell receptor beta chains listed below, sequenced in a study of cytomegalovirus exposure and HLA in healthy donors (dated by TCRdb to about 2017). Library preparation employed the immunoSEQ multiplex PCR assay. The multiplex PCR relied on a mix of 60 forward primers for TCR Vbeta segments and 13 reverse primers for TCR Jbeta segments. In TCRdb, the immuneACCESS table is reduced to in-frame sequences with V and J assigned. These tables do not hold every clone; where another copy was compared, an unresolved V gene accounts for under half, and the others remain unexplained. The sample's records list some 200,000 clones. Of the sample, about 1.1% is held by the ten largest clones. The specimen was PBMCs. These receptors came from a girl aged 2-10 years in good health and CMV-seropositive.

V and J are TRBV11-1 and TRBJ2-1, with D possibly TRBD2 on 7 matching bases. This CDR3 has 14 residues. Trimming removed 5 bases from V and 15 bases from J, with 23 bases in between. The germline CDR1 and CDR2 sequences are SGHAT and FQDESV (reference sequence). CDR3: CASSNIRGGTRAFF. DNA for the CDR3: TGTGCCAGCAGCAACATTAGGGGGGGGACCCGGGCGTTCTTC.

The V gene is TRBV7-2, the J gene TRBJ1-6; D not certain. Germline values: CDR1 SGHTA, CDR2 FQGNSA. This CDR3 spans 17 amino acids. V was shortened by 4 bases and J by 2 bases, with 15 bases between the two germline ends. CDR3 residues: CASSSSRGSTYNSPLHF. CDR3 bases: TGTGCCAGCAGCTCCTCTAGAGGGTCCACCTATAATTCACCCCTCCACTTT.

This rearrangement joins TRBV29-1 to TRBJ2-3; a possible D gene is TRBD1 (5 bases). Germline V gene data show CDR1 as SQVTM and CDR2 as ANQGSEA. The V end lost 4 bases, the J end lost 4 bases, and 12 bases lay between the germline ends. The CDR3 extends over 13 amino acids. The CDR3 DNA reads TGCAGCGTTGGCCCCCTAGGGGCAGATACGCAGTATTTT. Protein: CSVGPLGADTQYF.

The V gene is TRBV16, the J gene TRBJ2-1; 8 bases match TRBD1. The trim removed 2 bases at V and 8 bases at J, leaving 8 bases unmatched. Germline CDR1 is KGHSY and CDR2 is FQNENV. CDR3 length equals 15 residues. Here the CDR3 reads CASSQLRQGSDEQFF. The CDR3 nucleotides read TGTGCCAGCAGCCAACTGCGACAGGGGTCCGATGAGCAGTTCTTC.

This sequence joins TRBV18 and TRBJ2-1; 7 nucleotides match TRBD1. The CDR3 totals 15 residues. V lost 4 bases and J lost 0; bases outside the gene matches: 3. Per the germline V gene, CDR1 is KGHSH and CDR2 is LQKENI. DNA of the CDR3: TGTGCCAGCTCACTGAGACAGGGCTCCTACAATGAGCAGTTCTTC. Translated: CASSLRQGSYNEQFF. The full variable domain, with the rest looked up from reference TRBV18 and TRBJ2-1, is NAGVMQNPRHLVRRRGQEARLRCSPMKGHSHVYWYRQLPEEGLKFMVYLQKENIIDESGMPKERFSAEFPKEGPSILRIQQVVRGDSAAYFCASSLRQGSYNEQFFGPGTRLTVL.

The chain combines TRBV6-5 with TRBJ2-1; 9 nucleotides match TRBD2. The CDR3 sequence is 15 residues long. The J segment lost 1 base and the V segment lost 6 bases, leaving 4 bases of the junction unmatched. Germline CDR1 reads MNHEY; CDR2 reads SVGAGI. CDR3 DNA: TGTGCCAGCAGCTTAGCGGGAGTATCCTACAATGAGCAGTTCTTC. Protein sequence: CASSLAGVSYNEQFF.

The chain links TRBV29-1 to TRBJ2-2; TRBD1 is a possible D gene (6 bases). V was pared by 7 bases and J by 1 base, with 13 bases between. Germline assignment: CDR1 SQVTM and CDR2 ANQGSEA. This CDR3 has 14 amino acids. In nucleotides, the CDR3 is TGCAGCGCCTCCGGGACACTGAACACCGGGGAGCTGTTTTTT. Translating gives CSASGTLNTGELFF.

The chain couples TRBV5-5 to TRBJ2-7; D may be TRBD2 (5 bases). Trimming took off 0 bases at V and 3 bases at J, with 19 bases between the two ends. Germline values: CDR1 SGHKS, CDR2 YYEKEE (reference sequence). This CDR3 is built from 17 residues. CDR3 in DNA: TGTGCCAGCAGCTTGGGGGAACCTCGGGGTGGCATCTACGAGCAGTACTTC. Translating gives CASSLGEPRGGIYEQYF.

Here the CDR3 DNA reads TGTGCCAGTAGTTGGAGCGGGACTAGCGCTTCCCGGGAGGACAATGAGCAGTTCTTC. This encodes CASSWSGTSASREDNEQFF. The chain is built from TRBV19 and TRBJ2-1; 10 bases map to TRBD2. The CDR3 contains 19 residues. CDR1 is LNHDA and CDR2 is SQIVND in the germline V gene (reference sequence). The V and J ends lost 5 bases and 5 bases, in that order; junction bases with no gene match: 18.

The chain carries TRBV2 and TRBJ2-7; the D is unclear. The CDR3 extends over 10 amino acids. Per germline, CDR1 SNHLY and CDR2 FYNNEI. The V end lost 3 bases, the J end lost 6 bases, and 3 bases lay between the germline ends. CDR3 nucleotide sequence: TGTGCCAGCAGTGACGTCGAGCAGTACTTC. It is translated as CASSDVEQYF.

The genes are TRBV30 and TRBJ1-2; D is perhaps TRBD1 (5 bases). CDR3 length equals 14 residues. Trimming took 8 bases from V and 1 from J, leaving 17 bases between them. Germline V gene lookup returns CDR1 GTSNPN and CDR2 SVGIG (reference sequence). The CDR3 region has the DNA TGTGCCGGCTCCAGGGCCCTTATTAACTATGGCTACACCTTC. Amino acids: CAGSRALINYGYTF.

The J gene is TRBJ2-7, the V gene TRBV27; 8 positions agree with TRBD2. The junction had 12 bases not matched to a gene; V was cut back by 6 bases and J by 2 bases. This CDR3 is 16 amino acids long. Per germline, CDR1 MNHEY and CDR2 SMNVEV (reference sequence). The CDR3 spells CASRRGLAEKPYEQYF. The CDR3 region has the DNA TGTGCCAGCAGAAGAGGACTAGCCGAAAAGCCCTACGAGCAGTACTTC.

This rearrangement joins TRBV6-5 to TRBJ2-5; a possible D gene is TRBD2 (6 bases). The better agreement between TRBJ2-7 and the DNA end casts doubt on the J call. The CDR3 is made up of 14 amino acids. In germline, CDR1 is MNHEY, CDR2 SVGAGI. This CDR3 reads CASSYSGGTYEQYF. For the CDR3, the DNA is TGTGCCAGCAGTTACTCGGGGGGAACCTACGAGCAGTACTTC.

The gene calls are TRBV5-1 and TRBJ1-2; tentative D call: TRBD1 (5 bases). Trimming removed 6 bases at V and 6 bases at J, with 21 bases between. The CDR3 is 15 amino acids. Germline values: CDR1 SGHRS, CDR2 YFSETQ. Written as DNA, the CDR3 is TGCGCCAGCACCCTACTCCCGGGGGAAGGGAATGGCTACACCTTC. It is translated as CASTLLPGEGNGYTF. The whole variable domain, remainder taken from reference TRBV5-1 and TRBJ1-2, is KAGVTQTPRYLIKTRGQQVTLSCSPISGHRSVSWYQQTPGQGLQFLFEYFSETQRNKGNFPGRFSGRQFSNSRSEMNVSTLELGDSALYLCASTLLPGEGNGYTFGSGTRLTVV.

The chain carries TRBV28 and TRBJ1-3, with TRBD1 as a possible D gene (6 bases). Looked up from germline, CDR1 is MDHEN and CDR2 is SYDVKM. CDR3 length: 16 residues. Trimming shortened V by 6 bases and J by 1 base, and 16 bases separated the two germline ends. The CDR3 DNA sequence: TGTGCCAGCAGACCACGCGACAGGCCGTCTGGAAACACCATATATTTT. Translating it yields CASRPRDRPSGNTIYF.

V gene TRBV23-1 combines with J gene TRBJ2-4; no clear D gene. TRBV23-1 is identified as an open reading frame with a role that is uncertain. The CDR3 sequence is 14 residues long. The V gene lost 7 bases and the J gene lost 3 bases, with 13 bases spanning the gap. As DNA, the CDR3 is TGCGCCAGCATTCCCGAGAGGAGCAAAAACATTCAGTACTTC. Translating gives CASIPERSKNIQYF.

CDR3 loop: CASSGGGMDEQFF. The CDR3 region has the DNA TGTGCCAGCAGCGGGGGAGGTATGGATGAGCAGTTCTTC. This chain uses TRBV7-6 with TRBJ2-1; weak D call: TRBD2 (6 bases). The germline CDR1 and CDR2 sequences are SGHVS and FNYEAQ. Trimming cost V 5 bases and J 8 bases, with 13 bases left between them. The CDR3 has 13 residues.

This chain uses TRBV5-4 with TRBJ2-2; 7 nucleotides agree with TRBD1. Germline V gives CDR1 SGHNT, CDR2 YYREEE (reference sequence). The J segment lost 4 bases and the V segment lost 4 bases, leaving 10 bases of the junction unmatched. The CDR3 spans 16 residues. The CDR3 spells CASSPISGQLTGELFF. For the CDR3, the DNA is TGTGCCAGCAGCCCGATCTCGGGACAGCTCACCGGGGAGCTGTTTTTT.

The rearrangement links TRBV28 to TRBJ2-1; no firm D call. Looked up from germline, CDR1 is MDHEN and CDR2 is SYDVKM. The V gene lost 6 bases and the J gene lost 9 bases, with 9 bases spanning the gap. The CDR3 loop spans 11 amino acids. The DNA for the CDR3 is TGTGCCAGCAGCCGAAGAGGTGAGCAGTTCTTC. Its protein is CASSRRGEQFF.

The gene calls are TRBV5-1 and TRBJ1-2, with unresolved D. Germline values: CDR1 SGHRS, CDR2 YFSETQ. The CDR3 is 13 residues long. Trimming shortened V by 4 bases and J by 9 bases, and 16 bases separated the two germline ends. This CDR3 reads CASSPVGEASYTF. In nucleotides, the CDR3 is TGCGCCAGCAGCCCGGTCGGGGAGGCCAGCTACACCTTC. The complete variable domain, with remaining parts taken from reference TRBV5-1 and TRBJ1-2, reads KAGVTQTPRYLIKTRGQQVTLSCSPISGHRSVSWYQQTPGQGLQFLFEYFSETQRNKGNFPGRFSGRQFSNSRSEMNVSTLELGDSALYLCASSPVGEASYTFGSGTRLTVV.

The gene calls are TRBV10-3 and TRBJ2-6, with 7 bases lining up with TRBD1. This CDR3 is 18 amino acids long. Germline-derived CDR1 and CDR2 are ENHRY and SYGVKD. V lost 2 bases, J lost 2 bases, and 9 bases stayed unmatched. Here the CDR3 DNA reads TGTGCCATCAGTGAGGAGGGTATGACAGGGACTGGGGCCAACGTCCTGACTTTC. It encodes CAISEEGMTGTGANVLTF.

The chain joins TRBV27 to TRBJ2-7; D may be TRBD2 (6 bases). The V gene's germline CDR1 is MNHEY and CDR2 SMNVEV (reference sequence). The V end was cut by 5 bases, the J end by 3 bases, with 17 bases between. The CDR3 consists of 15 residues. This chain's CDR3 is CASSLTAGWGYEQYF. The CDR3 DNA is TGTGCCAGCAGTCTCACCGCGGGATGGGGCTACGAGCAGTACTTC.

The chain carries TRBV7-9 and TRBJ1-5, with no clear D. The CDR3 sequence is 15 residues long. CDR1 and CDR2 from the germline V gene are SEHNR and FQNEAQ (reference sequence). V gave up 2 bases and J gave up 1 base, with 9 bases separating them. CDR3 residues: CASSLHGASNQPQHF. The CDR3 DNA follows: TGTGCCAGCAGCTTACACGGAGCAAGCAATCAGCCCCAGCATTTT.

The chain links TRBV28 to TRBJ1-3, with D tentatively TRBD1 (6 bases). V shed 8 bases and J shed 1 base, with 9 bases lying between them. The CDR3 sequence is 13 residues long. Germline V gene lookup returns CDR1 MDHEN and CDR2 SYDVKM. Here the CDR3 DNA reads TGTGCCAGCGAAACAGGGTCTGGAAACACCATATATTTT. This translates into CASETGSGNTIYF.

This chain uses TRBV2 with TRBJ2-7; D is uncertain. This CDR3 comprises 15 residues. Trimming took 0 bases from V and 1 from J, leaving 10 bases between them. The germline CDR1 and CDR2 sequences are SNHLY and FYNNEI. DNA for the CDR3: TGTGCCAGCAGTGAAGCGCTTCTGAGTTCCTACGAGCAGTACTTC. The encoded protein is CASSEALLSSYEQYF.

The chain recombines TRBV6-1 with TRBJ2-3; TRBD2 aligns across 7 bases. Germline values: CDR1 MNHNS, CDR2 SASEGT. V shed 2 bases and J 2 bases; nucleotides not matched to a gene: 10. The CDR3 has 17 amino acids. The CDR3 here is CASSEMVGGGSTDTQYF. DNA for the CDR3: TGTGCCAGCAGTGAAATGGTGGGCGGGGGTTCCACAGATACGCAGTATTTT.